The 14 T cell receptor beta chains below were found in one sample sequenced in a study of blood T cell repertoires in COVID-19. Here immunoSEQ multiplex PCR was the method, and the copy in TCRdb shows in-frame clones only, minus some. The sample includes around 250,000 clones, 80% to 90% of them seen just once. The source material was PBMCs or T cells enriched from blood (not recorded which). The source is a woman between 45 and 65 years old who had recovered from COVID-19.

This CDR3 is CAWSVNSQTEAFF. DNA of the CDR3: TGTGCCTGGAGTGTGAACTCACAGACTGAAGCTTTCTTT. The rearrangement joins TRBV30 to TRBJ1-1; D is undetermined. Germline V gene sequence: CDR1 GTSNPN, CDR2 SVGIG (reference sequence). The CDR3 length is 13 residues. The V end was cut by 0 bases, the J end by 5 bases, with 10 bases between.

The CDR3: CASSEREGYNEQFF. The CDR3 bases are TGCGCCAGCAGTGAGCGTGAGGGATACAATGAGCAGTTCTTC. The rearrangement joins TRBV10-2 to TRBJ2-1; D may be TRBD2 (5 bases). The V gene lost 2 bases and the J gene lost 4 bases, with 9 bases spanning the gap. In germline, CDR1 is WSHSY, CDR2 SAAADI. The CDR3 has 14 amino acids.

The genes are TRBV18 and TRBJ1-2, with 7 bases aligning to TRBD1. Trimming at V came to 3 bases and at J to 5 bases, leaving 9 bases not matched to a gene. The length of the CDR3 is 15 residues. CDR1 is KGHSH and CDR2 is LQKENI in the germline V gene. CDR3: CASSPGAPGQYGYTF. CDR3 nucleotide sequence: TGTGCCAGCTCACCCGGTGCTCCGGGACAGTATGGCTACACCTTC.

The V gene is TRBV5-5, the J gene TRBJ2-1, with D possibly matching TRBD1 (6 bases). CDR1 is SGHKS and CDR2 is YYEKEE in the germline V gene (reference sequence). V lost 1 base and J lost 10, with 12 bases in between. CDR3 size: 13 residues. CDR3 DNA sequence: TGTGCCAGCAGCTTGTTTTCGGGGACAGAGCAGTTCTTC. Translating it yields CASSLFSGTEQFF.

The chain links TRBV19 to TRBJ1-1; D might be TRBD1 (6 bases). V was pared by 0 bases and J by 3 bases, with 11 bases between. The CDR3 is 15 residues long. Germline CDR1 and CDR2: LNHDA and SQIVND (reference sequence). The CDR3 loop reads CASSIEAGVYTEAFF. The CDR3 DNA sequence: TGTGCCAGTAGTATAGAGGCAGGGGTTTACACTGAAGCTTTCTTT.

The table lists this clone with a few counts. The J gene is TRBJ2-2, the V gene TRBV5-1, with 13 bases that match TRBD2. The CDR3 totals 17 residues. V lost 2 bases, J lost 4 bases, and 5 bases stayed unmatched. CDR1 and CDR2 from the germline V gene are SGHRS and YFSETQ. In DNA form, the CDR3 reads TGCGCCAGCAGCTTACAAACTAGCGGGAGGGCCACCGGGGAGCTGTTTTTT. As protein: CASSLQTSGRATGELFF. Together with reference TRBV5-1 and TRBJ2-2, the CDR3 gives the full variable domain: KAGVTQTPRYLIKTRGQQVTLSCSPISGHRSVSWYQQTPGQGLQFLFEYFSETQRNKGNFPGRFSGRQFSNSRSEMNVSTLELGDSALYLCASSLQTSGRATGELFFGEGSRLTVL.

The genes are TRBV27 and TRBJ2-2; 9 bases map to TRBD1. J was trimmed by 1 base and V by 5 bases; bases with no gene match: 8. Germline V lookup: CDR1 MNHEY, CDR2 SMNVEV (reference sequence). The CDR3 consists of 17 residues. The CDR3 protein is CASSVHYRGLNTGELFF. The CDR3 DNA sequence: TGTGCCAGCAGTGTACACTACAGGGGGCTGAACACCGGGGAGCTGTTTTTT.

The CDR3 bases are TGTGCCAGCACGGGCAGGCCGAACACCGGGGAGCTGTTTTTT. Its protein product is CASTGRPNTGELFF. The chain joins TRBV7-9 to TRBJ2-2; D is undetermined. This CDR3 is built from 14 residues. CDR1 and CDR2 (germline): SEHNR, FQNEAQ (reference sequence). V lost 7 bases to trimming and J lost 0 bases, with 9 bases between them.

Only one count was recorded for this clone. The V call is TRBV6-5, the J call TRBJ2-7; 8 nucleotides match TRBD1. Germline V gene data show CDR1 as MNHEY and CDR2 as SVGAGI. This CDR3 spans 14 amino acids. V was pared by 2 bases and J by 6 bases, with 6 bases of the junction left unmatched. Written as DNA, the CDR3 is TGTGCCAGCAGTTACGCGCCAGGGGGCGTCGAGCAGTACTTC. Translation gives CASSYAPGGVEQYF.

This clone is a singleton in its sample. V usage is TRBV6-1 and J usage is TRBJ1-5; a weak D match, TRBD1 (5 bases). CDR3 length equals 17 residues. Germline-derived CDR1 and CDR2 are MNHNS and SASEGT. The V end lost 4 bases, the J end lost 1 base, and 17 bases lay between the germline ends. CDR3 protein: CASSVGNWGVSNQPQHF. The CDR3 region has the DNA TGTGCCAGCAGTGTTGGCAATTGGGGGGTGAGCAATCAGCCCCAGCATTTT.

The chain joins TRBV27 to TRBJ2-1, with 8 bases lining up with TRBD2. V trimming: 0 bases; J trimming: 6 bases; junction bases outside the gene matches: 7. Germline loops: CDR1 MNHEY, CDR2 SMNVEV (reference sequence). There are 16 residues in the CDR3. In DNA, the CDR3 is TGTGCCAGCAGTTTATCAGGGACTAGGGCGTTCAATGAGCAGTTCTTC. Its translation is CASSLSGTRAFNEQFF.

This chain uses TRBV5-5 with TRBJ1-5; D is unresolved. The CDR3 consists of 13 residues. The V gene lost 2 bases and the J gene lost 4 bases, with 7 bases spanning the gap. Germline assignment: CDR1 SGHKS and CDR2 YYEKEE (reference sequence). The CDR3: CASSLRGNQPQHF. The CDR3 region has the DNA TGTGCCAGCAGCTTAAGAGGGAATCAGCCCCAGCATTTT.

The chain has TRBV5-6 and TRBJ1-4; D is unclear. The CDR3 covers 15 residues. Trimming cost V 0 bases and J 0 bases, with 6 bases left between them. Germline loops: CDR1 SGHDT, CDR2 YYEEEE. The CDR3 nucleotides read TGTGCCAGCAGCTTGGTGGGCGCAACTAATGAAAAACTGTTTTTT. This sequence encodes CASSLVGATNEKLFF.

The genes are TRBV28 and TRBJ2-3; D remains unclear. Between the trimmed V and J ends, which lost 11 bases and 2 bases, there was a span of 11 bases. This CDR3 is built from 12 residues. Germline-derived CDR1 and CDR2 are MDHEN and SYDVKM. The CDR3 coding sequence is TGTGCCGTACATTTCGACACAGATACGCAGTATTTT. Protein sequence: CAVHFDTDTQYF.